The 24 T cell receptor beta chains listed next were all sequenced from one sample in a study of CD8 T cells in ankylosing spondylitis. Each CDR3 protein gets one entry after TCRdb re-called the 5' RACE reads with MiXCR. The sample holds around 150,000 distinct CDR3 sequences, around 19% seen once. Sequencing was performed on blood, either unsorted or a sorted T cell fraction (not recorded which). These receptors were taken from a male donor with ankylosing spondylitis or in good health (not recorded which).

This clonotype came up many times. The chain is built from TRBV29-1 and TRBJ2-5; 8 bases agree with TRBD1. CDR3 size: 15 residues. Germline CDR1 SQVTM, CDR2 ANQGSEA. V lost 4 bases, J lost 5 bases, and 12 bases stayed unmatched. This chain's CDR3 is CSVATGGIGSETQYF. For the CDR3, the DNA is TGCAGCGTTGCCACAGGGGGAATTGGGAGCGAGACCCAGTACTTC.

The chain couples TRBV28 to TRBJ2-5, with 10 positions matching TRBD2. CDR1 and CDR2 (germline): MDHEN, SYDVKM. This CDR3 contains 19 residues. Trimming removed 3 bases from V and 4 bases from J; junction bases left unmatched: 17. CDR3: CASSFPTGLAAPQGETQYF. The CDR3 nucleotides are TGTGCCAGCAGTTTCCCGACCGGACTAGCGGCACCTCAGGGAGAGACCCAGTACTTC.

This clonotype was picked up many times. CDR3 loop: CASSRDSNSNQPQHF. CDR3 in DNA: TGCGCCAGCAGCCGCGACAGTAATAGCAATCAGCCCCAGCATTTT. The genes are TRBV5-1 and TRBJ1-5; D may be TRBD1 (5 bases). This CDR3 is 15 amino acids long. Trimming stripped 4 bases from V and 0 bases from J, with 11 bases between. Germline V gene sequence: CDR1 SGHRS, CDR2 YFSETQ.

This clonotype occurred many times. V usage is TRBV28 and J usage is TRBJ2-7, with 8 bases fitting TRBD1. The trim removed 7 bases at V and 5 bases at J, leaving 10 bases unmatched. The CDR3 is 14 amino acids. The germline gives CDR1 MDHEN, CDR2 SYDVKM. The CDR3 loop reads CASTEDRVIHEQYF. In nucleotides, the CDR3 is TGTGCCAGCACCGAGGACAGGGTAATCCACGAGCAGTACTTC. Using reference TRBV28 and TRBJ2-7 for the parts outside the CDR3, the full variable domain is DVKVTQSSRYLVKRTGEKVFLECVQDMDHENMFWYRQDPGLGLRLIYFSYDVKMKEKGDIPEGYSVSREKKERFSLILESASTNQTSMYLCASTEDRVIHEQYFGPGTRLTVT.

Many counts were recorded for this clonotype. The chain carries TRBV29-1 and TRBJ2-3, with 11 positions matching TRBD1. CDR1 and CDR2 (germline): SQVTM, ANQGSEA. V lost 6 bases, J lost 7 bases, and 6 bases stayed unmatched. The CDR3 is made up of 13 amino acids. This CDR3 reads CSVGQGVVNTQYF. The CDR3 DNA sequence: TGCAGCGTGGGACAGGGGGTGGTGAATACGCAGTATTTT.

This clonotype was seen many times. This rearrangement joins TRBV2 to TRBJ2-6, with D tentatively TRBD1 (5 bases). The germline V gene encodes CDR1 SNHLY and CDR2 FYNNEI. Trimming pared 4 bases from V and 0 bases from J, leaving 10 bases between. This CDR3 is 16 amino acids long. The CDR3 bases are TGTGCCAGCAGTGGGGGCCGTGACTCTGGGGCCAACGTCCTGACTTTC. It encodes CASSGGRDSGANVLTF.

A few counts support this clonotype. This chain links TRBV24-1 with TRBJ2-2, with 9 bases identical to TRBD1. CDR3 length equals 16 residues. The ends lost 3 bases at V and 4 bases at J; junction bases unmatched: 5. Germline CDR1 is KGHDR and CDR2 is SFDVKD. The CDR3 region has the DNA TGTGCCACCAGTGATCCCGGGACAGGGCTCACCGGGGAGCTGTTTTTT. This translates into CATSDPGTGLTGELFF.

This clonotype was observed many times. The genes are TRBV29-1 and TRBJ1-2; D may be TRBD1 (5 bases). The V gene lost 5 bases and the J gene lost 8 bases, with 12 bases spanning the gap. Germline lookup yields CDR1 SQVTM and CDR2 ANQGSEA. This CDR3 is built from 11 residues. CDR3 coding DNA: TGCAGCGTTACCTCTGGGGGAGGCTACACCTTC. Translating gives CSVTSGGGYTF.

This clonotype has just a few counts. The chain employs TRBV5-1 and TRBJ2-2; perhaps D is TRBD1 or TRBD2 (6 bases each). The V end was cut by 1 base, the J end by 1 base, with 11 bases between. Germline assignment: CDR1 SGHRS and CDR2 YFSETQ. The CDR3 consists of 16 residues. The CDR3 is CASSLPGAGNTGELFF. The CDR3 nucleotides are TGCGCCAGCAGCTTGCCGGGGGCTGGGAACACCGGGGAGCTGTTTTTT.

In this sample, this clonotype turned up many times. The chain combines TRBV5-1 with TRBJ2-1; 9 bases fit TRBD1. The CDR3 extends over 15 amino acids. V trimming: 4 bases; J trimming: 4 bases; junction bases outside the gene matches: 6. Per germline, CDR1 SGHRS and CDR2 YFSETQ. The CDR3 coding sequence is TGCGCCAGCAGCGAGACAGGGGGGGGTTACAATGAGCAGTTCTTC. It codes for CASSETGGGYNEQFF.

This clonotype was counted at least ten times. This chain joins TRBV12-3 or TRBV12-4 and TRBJ2-3; D not certain. The CDR3 has 15 amino acids. V was shortened by 6 bases and J by 0 bases, with 13 bases between the two germline ends. The CDR3 bases are TGTGCCAGCAGCGCCCAGATATCTAGCACAGATACGCAGTATTTT. It translates to CASSAQISSTDTQYF.

This clonotype was counted at least ten times. The rearrangement uses TRBV28 and TRBJ2-1, with 9 bases identical to TRBD2. V lost 7 bases, J lost 0 bases, and 4 bases stayed unmatched. CDR1 MDHEN and CDR2 SYDVKM come from the germline V gene. The CDR3 has 15 amino acids. The CDR3 region is CASTLSGSSYNEQFF. The CDR3 DNA sequence: TGTGCCAGCACTCTTAGCGGGAGCTCCTACAATGAGCAGTTCTTC.

This clonotype was seen more than once but under ten times. The chain carries TRBV27 and TRBJ2-1; D is unresolved. The CDR3 is made up of 15 amino acids. Trimming removed 5 bases from V and 0 bases from J, with 11 bases in between. CDR1 and CDR2 from the germline V gene are MNHEY and SMNVEV (reference sequence). CDR3 in amino acids: CASSTDTSSYNEQFF. The DNA for the CDR3 is TGTGCCAGCAGTACAGACACAAGCTCCTACAATGAGCAGTTCTTC.

The chain uses TRBV18 and TRBJ2-1, with 8 bases identical to TRBD2. Germline V gene sequence: CDR1 KGHSH, CDR2 LQKENI. Germline trimming cut 3 bases from V and 5 bases from J; bases unmatched to any gene: 12. This CDR3 region has 17 residues. This CDR3 is CASSPQRLTSADNEQFF. The CDR3 nucleotides read TGTGCCAGCTCACCTCAAAGATTGACTAGCGCTGACAATGAGCAGTTCTTC.

This clonotype was seen more than once but under ten times. The chain carries TRBV5-1 and TRBJ1-1; possibly TRBD1 for D (6 bases). V gave up 4 bases and J gave up 4 bases, with 11 bases separating them. The CDR3 sequence is 13 residues long. Germline values: CDR1 SGHRS, CDR2 YFSETQ. The CDR3 region is CASSPGTPTEAFF. In DNA, the CDR3 is TGCGCCAGCAGCCCGGGGACACCCACTGAAGCTTTCTTT.

This chain connects TRBV29-1 to TRBJ2-2, with TRBD1 as a possible D gene (6 bases). Between the trimmed V and J ends, which lost 5 bases and 3 bases, there was a span of 13 bases. This CDR3 has 14 residues. Looked up from germline, CDR1 is SQVTM and CDR2 is ANQGSEA. In DNA, the CDR3 is TGCAGCGTTCCCACACAGGGTGACACCGGGGAGCTGTTTTTT. This gives the protein CSVPTQGDTGELFF.

DNA for the CDR3: TGTGCCAGCAGCTTGGCTGGGCGTTTCCAAGAGACCCAGTACTTC. It is translated as CASSLAGRFQETQYF. The chain links TRBV5-6 to TRBJ2-5; D remains unclear. The germline CDR1 and CDR2 sequences are SGHDT and YYEEEE. The CDR3 runs to 15 residues. The V end was cut by 0 bases, the J end by 1 base, with 10 bases between.

This clonotype was counted at least ten times. The rearrangement joins TRBV20-1 to TRBJ2-2; no firm D call. Germline V CDR1 and CDR2: DFQATT, SNEGSKA (reference sequence). The V gene lost 3 bases and the J gene lost 7 bases, with 9 bases spanning the gap. This CDR3 comprises 12 residues. The CDR3 loop reads CSASLGNGELFF. The CDR3 nucleotides read TGCAGTGCTAGCTTAGGGAACGGGGAGCTGTTTTTT.

V and J are TRBV27 and TRBJ2-7, with TRBD1 matching 10 bases. V shed 7 bases, J shed 6 bases, and the junction held 9 bases outside the gene matches. Germline-derived CDR1 and CDR2 are MNHEY and SMNVEV (reference sequence). The CDR3 totals 14 residues. The CDR3 DNA reads as TGTGCCAGCACCGCGGACAGGGGGATTTCCGAGCAGTACTTC. Translation: CASTADRGISEQYF.

This clonotype has a count of ten or more. The rearrangement joins TRBV12-3 or TRBV12-4 to TRBJ1-1; D uncertain. Trimming cost V 6 bases and J 1 base, with 15 bases left between them. The CDR3 spans 15 residues. The DNA of the CDR3 is TGTGCCAGCAGCCTCGATAGTAGGCAGAACACTGAAGCTTTCTTT. The encoded protein is CASSLDSRQNTEAFF.

This clonotype was detected only a few times. V usage is TRBV30 and J usage is TRBJ1-6; a possible D gene is TRBD1 (5 bases). This CDR3 comprises 14 residues. Deletions cut 0 bases from V and 7 bases from J, with 10 bases between. Germline CDR1 and CDR2: GTSNPN and SVGIG (reference sequence). CDR3 region: CAWSVRGWNSPLHF. Here the CDR3 DNA reads TGTGCCTGGAGTGTGCGGGGCTGGAATTCACCCCTCCACTTT.

Ten or more counts support this clonotype. This sequence joins TRBV20-1 and TRBJ1-2; D perhaps matches TRBD1 (6 bases). The CDR3 extends over 14 amino acids. Deletions cut 0 bases from V and 7 bases from J, with 15 bases between. Germline V CDR1 and CDR2: DFQATT, SNEGSKA (reference sequence). CDR3 coding DNA: TGCAGTGCTAGAGATTTGCAGGGGATTTCTGGCTACACCTTC. The encoded protein is CSARDLQGISGYTF.

This clonotype was detected many times. The chain is built from TRBV29-1 and TRBJ1-1; 10 bases are a match to TRBD1. The V gene end was trimmed by 6 bases and the J gene end by 6 bases; junction bases not matched to a gene: 7. The germline V gene has CDR1 SQVTM and CDR2 ANQGSEA. The CDR3 runs 13 residues. For the CDR3, the DNA is TGCAGCGTCCCCGGGACAGGGGACGCTGAAGCTTTCTTT. Amino acids: CSVPGTGDAEAFF.

This clonotype has a count of ten or more. The chain recombines TRBV28 with TRBJ2-1; 7 nucleotides align to TRBD2. J gave up 4 bases and V 7 bases, and 13 bases lay outside the gene matches. Per the germline V gene, CDR1 is MDHEN and CDR2 is SYDVKM. There are 16 residues in the CDR3. In DNA, the CDR3 is TGTGCCAGCACCGCTAGCGGAGTAGAGGGGTACAATGAGCAGTTCTTC. It codes for CASTASGVEGYNEQFF. The whole variable domain, remainder taken from reference TRBV28 and TRBJ2-1, is DVKVTQSSRYLVKRTGEKVFLECVQDMDHENMFWYRQDPGLGLRLIYFSYDVKMKEKGDIPEGYSVSREKKERFSLILESASTNQTSMYLCASTASGVEGYNEQFFGPGTRLTVL.